The 22 T cell receptor beta chains below come from one sample, sequenced in a study of OX40 agonist ivuxolimab in advanced cancers. Profiling relied on immunoSEQ multiplex PCR, and the TCRdb table lists in-frame clones only, not all of them. The sample yields just over 50,000 clones, 65% to 85% seen once. This material consisted of CD4+ or CD8+ T cells sorted from blood, taken in a trial of the OX40 agonist ivuxolimab. The receptors originated from an adult with an advanced solid tumor such as melanoma, head and neck, liver or kidney cancer.

The chain joins TRBV23-1 to TRBJ1-5; D possibly corresponds to TRBD1 (5 bases). TRBV23-1 has ORF status, its function being uncertain. Trimming left V 1 base short and J 6 bases short, with 16 bases between. The CDR3 has 16 residues. CDR3 in amino acids: CASSQFGTDLFQPQHF. The CDR3 nucleotides read TGCGCCAGCAGTCAATTCGGGACGGACCTCTTTCAGCCCCAGCATTTT.

This chain connects TRBV5-1 to TRBJ1-1, with 7 bases aligning to TRBD1. CDR3 length equals 14 residues. Trimming cost V 6 bases and J 1 base; bases outside gene matches: 6. The germline CDR1 and CDR2 sequences are SGHRS and YFSETQ. CDR3 in DNA: TGCGCCAGCACCCGTGACAGGGCGAACACTGAAGCTTTCTTT. Translated: CASTRDRANTEAFF. Variable domain in full (rest from reference TRBV5-1 and TRBJ1-1): KAGVTQTPRYLIKTRGQQVTLSCSPISGHRSVSWYQQTPGQGLQFLFEYFSETQRNKGNFPGRFSGRQFSNSRSEMNVSTLELGDSALYLCASTRDRANTEAFFGQGTRLTVV.

The gene calls are TRBV9 and TRBJ2-7, with D possibly being TRBD2 (5 bases). The CDR3 contains 14 residues. With 1 base removed from V and 3 bases from J, the gap between germline ends came to 11 bases. Looked up from germline, CDR1 is SGDLS and CDR2 is YYNGEE. CDR3 nucleotide sequence: TGTGCCAGCAGCGTATCCCCGGGAAGCTACGAGCAGTACTTC. Protein: CASSVSPGSYEQYF.

The chain couples TRBV27 to TRBJ2-7, with D perhaps TRBD2 (5 bases). V was pared by 8 bases and J by 4 bases, with 15 bases between. The CDR3 loop spans 13 amino acids. The germline V gene encodes CDR1 MNHEY and CDR2 SMNVEV (reference sequence). Here the CDR3 reads CASGTGREYEQYF. Written as DNA, the CDR3 is TGTGCCAGCGGTACCGGACGGGAATACGAGCAGTACTTC.

This chain joins TRBV6-5 and TRBJ1-1; no clear D gene. The CDR3 spans 12 residues. Germline values: CDR1 MNHEY, CDR2 SVGAGI. The ends were cut back, 7 bases at V and 6 bases at J, with 12 bases in the middle. Here the CDR3 DNA reads TGTGCCAGCACCGACGTAGGGTCTGAAGCTTTCTTT. The encoded protein is CASTDVGSEAFF.

V usage is TRBV12-5 and J usage is TRBJ1-5, with a tentative D call TRBD1 (5 bases). V lost 5 bases, J lost 0 bases, and 17 bases lay in between. Per germline, CDR1 LGHNT and CDR2 FRNRAP. The CDR3 extends over 17 amino acids. Here the CDR3 reads CASGPWAGSNSNQPQHF. The CDR3 DNA sequence: TGTGCTAGTGGTCCGTGGGCAGGGAGCAATAGCAATCAGCCCCAGCATTTT.

This clone was seen a single time. The rearrangement joins TRBV5-4 to TRBJ1-1, with 10 bases matching TRBD1. Unmatched junction bases numbered 8, after V lost 4 bases and J lost 5 bases. The CDR3 is 15 amino acids. Germline assignment: CDR1 SGHNT and CDR2 YYREEE (reference sequence). The DNA of the CDR3 is TGTGCCAGCAGCGTACGACAGGGGGCTTTGACTGAAGCTTTCTTT. This codes for CASSVRQGALTEAFF.

The chain employs TRBV9 and TRBJ2-3; D not certain. The V and J ends lost 0 bases and 6 bases respectively, with 14 bases between them. The germline CDR1 and CDR2 sequences are SGDLS and YYNGEE. The CDR3 consists of 15 residues. CDR3 nucleotide sequence: TGTGCCAGCAGCGTAGAATGGCGGTCCGTCGATACGCAGTATTTT. As protein: CASSVEWRSVDTQYF.

V usage is TRBV6-5 and J usage is TRBJ1-6, with 7 bases identical to TRBD1. The CDR3 is made up of 11 amino acids. Germline V gene lookup returns CDR1 MNHEY and CDR2 SVGAGI. V lost 7 bases and J lost 15; bases outside the gene matches: 6. CDR3 sequence: CASKEQGHLHF. The CDR3 bases are TGTGCCAGCAAAGAACAGGGGCACCTCCACTTT.

The sample holds a few counts of this clone. The chain uses TRBV7-6 and TRBJ1-2, with D perhaps matching TRBD1 (5 bases). V was clipped by 4 bases and J by 4 bases, with 16 bases between them. The CDR3 is made up of 15 amino acids. Germline V gene lookup returns CDR1 SGHVS and CDR2 FNYEAQ. For the CDR3, the DNA is TGTGCCAGCAGCTCCCCCGGGGGAGGTGTCTATGGCTACACCTTC. It is translated as CASSSPGGGVYGYTF.

The chain has TRBV4-1 and TRBJ1-6; TRBD1 matches 8 bases. The CDR3 is 18 residues long. The germline CDR1 and CDR2 sequences are MGHRA and YSYEKL. Trimming at V came to 3 bases and at J to 9 bases, leaving 16 bases not matched to a gene. CDR3 coding DNA: TGCGCCAGCAGCCACGTCTCGTCCATTACAGGGGGAGGTTCACCCCTCCACTTT. It translates to CASSHVSSITGGGSPLHF.

Here the CDR3 reads CASRAGTYEQYF. For the CDR3, the DNA is TGTGCCAGCAGAGCAGGGACCTACGAGCAGTACTTC. The chain employs TRBV2 and TRBJ2-7; TRBD1 might be the D (5 bases). With 6 bases removed from V and 2 bases from J, the gap between germline ends came to 8 bases. From germline, CDR1 is SNHLY and CDR2 FYNNEI. The CDR3 extends over 12 amino acids.

This chain joins TRBV9 and TRBJ2-2; 7 nucleotides line up with TRBD2. The CDR3 loop spans 16 amino acids. Germline V lookup: CDR1 SGDLS, CDR2 YYNGEE. The V and J ends lost 4 bases and 4 bases, in that order; junction bases with no gene match: 10. DNA of the CDR3: TGTGCCAGCAGCCCCCACGGGACTACCACCACCGGGGAGCTGTTTTTT. Translation gives CASSPHGTTTTGELFF.

The V gene is TRBV9, the J gene TRBJ2-1, with unresolved D. Trimming took 0 bases from V and 2 from J, leaving 6 bases between them. The CDR3 is made up of 14 amino acids. Per germline, CDR1 SGDLS and CDR2 YYNGEE. CDR3 residues: CASSVASAYNEQFF. The CDR3 coding sequence is TGTGCCAGCAGCGTAGCTTCAGCCTACAATGAGCAGTTCTTC. Variable domain in full (rest from reference TRBV9 and TRBJ2-1): DSGVTQTPKHLITATGQRVTLRCSPRSGDLSVYWYQQSLDQGLQFLIQYYNGEERAKGNILERFSAQQFPDLHSELNLSSLELGDSALYFCASSVASAYNEQFFGPGTRLTVL.

V is TRBV11-3 and J is TRBJ2-5, with 8 bases fitting TRBD1. Per germline, CDR1 SGHNT and CDR2 YENEEA. Trimming removed 1 base from V and 5 bases from J; junction bases left unmatched: 12. The CDR3 totals 17 residues. CDR3 in amino acids: CASSLGIRRGRLETQYF. Written as DNA, the CDR3 is TGTGCCAGCAGCTTAGGGATCCGCAGGGGGCGCCTGGAGACCCAGTACTTC. Supplemented by reference TRBV11-3 and TRBJ2-5, the full variable domain reads EAGVVQSPRYKIIEKKQPVAFWCNPISGHNTLYWYLQNLGQGPELLIRYENEEAVDDSQLPKDRFSAERLKGVDSTLKIQPAELGDSAVYLCASSLGIRRGRLETQYFGPGTRLLVL.

The chain has TRBV10-1 and TRBJ2-5, with 8 bases fitting TRBD1. The length of the CDR3 is 14 residues. The V and J ends lost 2 bases and 5 bases, in that order; junction bases with no gene match: 4. Per the germline V gene, CDR1 is WNHNN and CDR2 is SYGVQD (reference sequence). CDR3 in DNA: TGCGCCAGCAGTGAGGACAGGGGTGGGGAGACCCAGTACTTC. This encodes CASSEDRGGETQYF.

This chain connects TRBV2 to TRBJ1-1; maybe TRBD1 (5 bases). The V gene lost 10 bases and the J gene lost 1 base, with 13 bases spanning the gap. The CDR3 loop spans 13 amino acids. Germline V lookup: CDR1 SNHLY, CDR2 FYNNEI. The CDR3 DNA sequence: TGTGCCACTGGGCGACAGAAGAACACTGAAGCTTTCTTT. Its translation is CATGRQKNTEAFF.

The V and J genes are TRBV5-5 and TRBJ2-7; D perhaps matches TRBD1 (6 bases). Trimming stripped 3 bases from V and 1 base from J, with 14 bases between. The CDR3 runs to 15 residues. Germline V gives CDR1 SGHKS, CDR2 YYEKEE (reference sequence). CDR3 amino acids: CASSSLQGTSYEQYF. DNA for the CDR3: TGTGCCAGCAGCTCCCTACAGGGTACATCCTACGAGCAGTACTTC.

The chain is built from TRBV7-2 and TRBJ1-2; D uncertain. This CDR3 region has 12 residues. CDR1 SGHTA and CDR2 FQGNSA come from the germline V gene. V was cut by 4 bases and J by 7 bases, with 10 bases left in between. CDR3: CASSSRWGGYTF. CDR3 nucleotides: TGTGCCAGCAGCTCGCGGTGGGGTGGCTACACCTTC.

The chain has TRBV5-1 and TRBJ1-5; D gene uncertain. The CDR3 is 15 residues long. Between the trimmed V and J ends, which lost 5 bases and 1 base, there was a span of 13 bases. CDR1 is SGHRS, CDR2 YFSETQ, per germline. The chain's CDR3 is CASSPDGRSNQPQHF. DNA of the CDR3: TGCGCCAGCAGTCCGGACGGGCGAAGCAATCAGCCCCAGCATTTT.

This rearrangement joins TRBV7-3 to TRBJ2-1, with TRBD2 matching over 8 bases. V trimming: 6 bases; J trimming: 3 bases; junction bases outside the gene matches: 7. The CDR3 is 15 amino acids. Germline CDR1 is SGHTA and CDR2 is FQGTGA. The CDR3 loop reads CASSRRGGGYNEQFF. As DNA, the CDR3 is TGTGCCAGCAGTCGCCGGGGGGGCGGCTACAATGAGCAGTTCTTC.

V usage is TRBV5-1 and J usage is TRBJ2-1; 8 bases fit TRBD2. The CDR3 length is 19 residues. V gave up 2 bases and J gave up 4 bases; unmatched junction bases: 17. Germline V gene lookup returns CDR1 SGHRS and CDR2 YFSETQ. Here the CDR3 reads CASSLNPSGFGAVYNEQFF. As DNA, the CDR3 is TGCGCCAGCAGCTTAAATCCTAGCGGGTTTGGGGCGGTTTACAATGAGCAGTTCTTC.